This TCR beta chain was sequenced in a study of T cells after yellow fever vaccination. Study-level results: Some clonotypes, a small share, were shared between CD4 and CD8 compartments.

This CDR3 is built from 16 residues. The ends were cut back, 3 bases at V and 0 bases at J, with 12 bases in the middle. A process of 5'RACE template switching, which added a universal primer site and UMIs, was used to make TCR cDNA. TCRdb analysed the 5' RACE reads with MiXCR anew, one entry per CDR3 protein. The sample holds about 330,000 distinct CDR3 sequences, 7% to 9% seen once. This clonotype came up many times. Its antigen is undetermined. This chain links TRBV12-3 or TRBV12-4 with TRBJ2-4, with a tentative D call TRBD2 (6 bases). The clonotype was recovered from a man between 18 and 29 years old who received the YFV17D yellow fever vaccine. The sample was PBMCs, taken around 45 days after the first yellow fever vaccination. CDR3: CASSFEWGVAKNIQYF. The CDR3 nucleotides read TGTGCCAGCAGTTTCGAGTGGGGGGTAGCCAAAAACATTCAGTACTTC.